This T cell receptor (beta chain) was sequenced in a study of blood T cells in healthy people across ages (dated by TCRdb to between 2015 and 2016). For context, the study as a whole: Template switching captured roughly one uniquely barcoded TCR beta cDNA molecule per two T cells in model experiments. Donors of different ages were randomly distributed across sequencing lanes to avoid experimental bias. For two donors (one aged 18 to 29 and one aged 80 or older), the study analyzed two additional independent replicas of 1 million unique cDNA reads from the same blood draw. Age-related changes in TCR beta repertoire diversity were measured in the study by deep sequencing normalized with unique cDNA molecular identifiers. Four age groups were formed from the donors: young (average roughly 16 years), middle-aged (just under 40), aged (around 68) and long-lived (around 82).

Overall study results and their limits: Conclusive comparison of naive and antigen-experienced compartments was prevented by the profiling of bulk unsorted PBMCs. Estimates of total diversity from one million sequenced T cells were regarded as lower bounds and underestimates. Compared with the aged group, more naive CD4+ T cells, fewer expanded clones and increased TCR diversity were shown by the long-lived group, suggesting age selection. The percentage of naive T cells measured by flow cytometry correlated strongly with observed TCR beta diversity. Because the CMV infection status of the donors was unknown, age-related changes in expanded clonotypes may potentially have been confounded. Observed TCR beta diversity per million T cells fell roughly linearly with age, and a significant reduction was already apparent by age around 40.

There are a few counts of this clonotype. Its antigen has not been determined. Per-nucleotide qualities are absent, and no much larger clonotype sits a single base away. The donors were a few dozen Caucasian individuals from Russia, aged roughly 6 to 100 years, who were systemically healthy. Each donor gave about 9.2 milliliters of peripheral blood, drawn into EDTA-treated Vacutainer tubes. Ficoll-Paque density-gradient centrifugation was used to isolate PBMCs, with at least 7 million per sample. Total RNA, at least 5.5 micrograms per sample, was extracted from PBMCs with Trizol reagent. For every donor, flow cytometry on a PBMC aliquot measured the percentage of naive CD45RAhigh/CD27high T cells. Libraries came from 5' RACE. TCRdb lists the instrument as Illumina HiSeq 2500. The second PCR ran for about 7 to 11 cycles and used a J-beta primer mix along with a sample-barcoded 5' primer. A template-switch 5' adaptor carrying 12 random nucleotides introduced a unique molecular identifier onto each TCR beta cDNA molecule. Each sample yielded at least 2.5 million CDR3-containing paired-end reads. All of the RNA was converted into first-strand cDNA using the Mint cDNA synthesis kit, with a TRBC-specific oligonucleotide serving as the primer. After uracil-DNA glycosylase treatment, a first 18-cycle PCR used universal primers M1SS and BC2_uni_R on all cDNA. Processing in the source paper ran as follows. Each sample was normalized by randomly selecting 1 million high-quality reads, each carrying a distinct molecular identifier. Reads sharing molecular identifiers were discarded rather than binned into consensus sequences. MiTCR, run with a Q25 quality threshold and the strictest error-elimination algorithm, handled CDR3 identification, clonotype clustering and error correction. A nonparametric unseen species model with Euler transformation was used to estimate lower-bound total TCR beta diversity. TCRdb applied fastp at Q25 and MiXCR to the public reads, then kept only in-frame beta chains. Rows merge per CDR3 protein into single entries with the most common DNA and genes. The V and J calls were not made by the authors but by TCRdb's processing. This sample has about 1.4 million distinct CDR3 sequences in its table, and roughly 64% of those were observed once. The ten largest clones add up to 6.5% to 8.5% of the sample.

This receptor was taken from a man aged 18-30 years in good health. Material: blood.

The nucleotide sequence reads as follows: TGTGCCAGCAGCGCCTGGGGGAGCTCCTACAATGAGCAGTTCTTC. Its protein product is CASSAWGSSYNEQFF. This sequence uses TRBV7-8 and TRBJ2-1; the D segment might be TRBD1 or TRBD2, since each matches 5 bases. The CDR3 contains 15 residues, cysteine and phenylalanine counted. CDR3 DNA is the only sequence kept; it has 45 bases, read in frame from the first base. From a lookup of the germline V gene, CDR1 and CDR2 are SGHVS and FQNEAQ. Between the V and J ends, shortened by 5 bases and 0 bases respectively, the junction contains 11 bases.